Below are 27 T cell receptor beta chains sequenced from a single sample in a study of blood T cell repertoires in COVID-19. Sequenced by immunoSEQ multiplex PCR; TCRdb stores in-frame clones only, minus some. This sample has roughly 500,000 clones, with around nine tenths found just once. What was sequenced was PBMCs or T cells enriched from blood (not recorded which). These receptors were taken from a woman aged 55-75 years who had recovered from COVID-19.

The gene calls are TRBV5-1 and TRBJ2-3, with TRBD2 matching over 8 bases. After removal of 2 bases from V and 6 bases from J, the junction contained 8 bases not matched to a gene. This CDR3 spans 15 amino acids. CDR1 and CDR2 (germline): SGHRS, YFSETQ. The CDR3 DNA is TGCGCCAGCAGCTTAAGCGGGGGAACATTCGATACGCAGTATTTT. This translates into CASSLSGGTFDTQYF.

This chain joins TRBV5-8 and TRBJ1-2; D perhaps matches TRBD1 (6 bases). Per germline, CDR1 SGHTS and CDR2 YDEGEE. Trimming cost V 4 bases and J 4 bases, with 11 bases left between them. CDR3 length equals 13 residues. CDR3 in amino acids: CASSRGGLYGYTF. The CDR3 DNA reads TGTGCCAGCAGCCGGGGGGGCCTCTATGGCTACACCTTC.

The chain carries TRBV6-5 and TRBJ2-5; tentatively, D is TRBD1 (5 bases). V lost 4 bases to trimming and J lost 4 bases, with 16 bases between them. CDR3 length equals 15 residues. In germline, CDR1 is MNHEY, CDR2 SVGAGI. CDR3 region: CASSSTQGGIETQYF. The CDR3 coding sequence is TGTGCCAGCAGTTCCACCCAGGGTGGTATAGAGACCCAGTACTTC.

The chain has TRBV12-5 and TRBJ2-1; no firm D call. CDR1 and CDR2 from the germline V gene are LGHNT and FRNRAP. The V end was cut by 1 base, the J end by 10 bases, with 8 bases between. The CDR3 totals 12 residues. In DNA, the CDR3 is TGTGCTAGTGGTTTGGGGATGGGCGAGCAGTTCTTC. This encodes CASGLGMGEQFF.

This clone was seen a handful of times. The chain links TRBV6-5 to TRBJ1-2; 8 positions match TRBD1. CDR1 is MNHEY and CDR2 is SVGAGI in the germline V gene. Trimming removed 2 bases from V and 4 bases from J; junction bases left unmatched: 9. The CDR3 contains 16 residues. CDR3 region: CASSYLPGQGSYGYTF. The CDR3, as DNA: TGTGCCAGCAGTTACCTTCCAGGACAGGGTTCCTATGGCTACACCTTC.

This chain joins TRBV24-1 and TRBJ2-1, with D perhaps matching TRBD1 (6 bases). Trimming shortened V by 7 bases and J by 2 bases, and 14 bases separated the two germline ends. This CDR3 spans 15 amino acids. CDR1 KGHDR and CDR2 SFDVKD come from the germline V gene. The CDR3 sequence: CATSSQDRPYNEQFF. CDR3 nucleotides: TGTGCCACCAGCTCTCAGGACAGACCCTACAATGAGCAGTTCTTC.

The gene calls are TRBV2 and TRBJ2-3; 9 bases align to TRBD2. CDR3 length: 15 amino acids. J lost 6 bases, V lost 2 bases, and 6 bases had no gene match. Germline CDR1 is SNHLY and CDR2 is FYNNEI. This CDR3 is CASSELSSGEDTQYF. The CDR3 DNA sequence: TGTGCCAGCAGTGAATTGTCTAGCGGGGAGGATACGCAGTATTTT.

The chain carries TRBV5-6 and TRBJ1-1; D not certain. V was shortened by 0 bases and J by 3 bases, with 6 bases between the two germline ends. The CDR3 loop spans 13 amino acids. The germline gives CDR1 SGHDT, CDR2 YYEEEE. The CDR3 reads CASSLVGDTEAFF. The CDR3 bases are TGTGCCAGCAGCTTGGTAGGAGACACTGAAGCTTTCTTT.

The chain has TRBV4-1 and TRBJ2-2, with 11 bases matching TRBD1. Germline lookup yields CDR1 MGHRA and CDR2 YSYEKL. Trimming took 3 bases from V and 5 from J; bases not matched to a gene: 5. The CDR3 loop spans 16 amino acids. In nucleotides, the CDR3 is TGCGCCAGCAGCCACGGACAGGGGGCGCGTACCGGGGAGCTGTTTTTT. It encodes CASSHGQGARTGELFF.

J is TRBJ2-7 and V is TRBV3-1 (or the pseudogene TRBV3-2), with 7 bases matching TRBD2. After removal of 4 bases from V and 2 bases from J, the junction contained 5 bases not matched to a gene. The CDR3 sequence is 14 residues long. In germline, CDR1 is LGHDT, CDR2 YNNKEL (reference sequence). The CDR3 sequence: CASSRSGTTYEQYV. The CDR3 nucleotides read TGTGCCAGCAGCCGATCCGGGACTACCTACGAGCAGTACGTC.

A remark on this clone: At one end, the junction sequence differs from germline, possibly due to a read error. The rearrangement uses TRBV10-1 and TRBJ1-2, with 9 bases that match TRBD1. The CDR3 loop spans 13 amino acids. Germline-derived CDR1 and CDR2 are WNHNN and SYGVQD (reference sequence). In DNA form, the CDR3 reads TGCGCCCGCAGTCACGACAGGGGGGAAGGCTACACCTTC. Residues: CARSHDRGEGYTF.

The rearrangement links TRBV6-6 to TRBJ1-6, with 7 bases aligning to TRBD1. The CDR3 is 14 residues long. V shed 5 bases, J shed 4 bases, and the junction held 2 bases outside the gene matches. Germline lookup yields CDR1 MNHNY and CDR2 SVGAGI (reference sequence). CDR3 sequence: CASSNRGYNSPLHF. Here the CDR3 DNA reads TGTGCCAGCAGTAACAGGGGTTATAATTCACCCCTCCACTTT.

This clone was picked up one time. This chain links TRBV29-1 with TRBJ1-1; D possibly corresponds to TRBD1 (6 bases). CDR1 and CDR2 (germline): SQVTM, ANQGSEA. The CDR3 covers 13 residues. Trimming took 5 bases from V and 4 from J, leaving 14 bases between them. Written as DNA, the CDR3 is TGCAGCGTTAACCAAGGGGGGGCCACTGAAGCTTTCTTT. It specifies CSVNQGGATEAFF.

This chain connects TRBV12-5 to TRBJ2-1; 11 bases align to TRBD2. The CDR3 sequence is 16 residues long. Germline V CDR1 and CDR2: LGHNT, FRNRAP. J lost 2 bases, V lost 0 bases, and 0 bases had no gene match. CDR3 region: CASGLVSGGAYNEQFF. Here the CDR3 DNA reads TGTGCTAGTGGTTTGGTTAGCGGGGGGGCCTACAATGAGCAGTTCTTC.

In its sample, this clone was seen once. The V call is TRBV6-5, the J call TRBJ2-7; tentative D call: TRBD1 (6 bases). Germline loops: CDR1 MNHEY, CDR2 SVGAGI. Trimming stripped 4 bases from V and 4 bases from J, with 17 bases between. The CDR3 is 15 amino acids. CDR3 amino acids: CASSLEGGRVYEQYF. DNA of the CDR3: TGTGCCAGCAGTTTGGAAGGGGGAAGGGTATACGAGCAGTACTTC.

The rearrangement joins TRBV2 to TRBJ2-2; 7 bases agree with TRBD2. This CDR3 contains 15 residues. J was trimmed by 7 bases and V by 2 bases; bases with no gene match: 7. The germline V gene encodes CDR1 SNHLY and CDR2 FYNNEI. The CDR3 spells CASSESGLVSGELFF. The CDR3 bases are TGTGCCAGCAGTGAAAGCGGACTAGTAAGCGGGGAGCTGTTTTTT.

In its sample, this clone was seen a few times. The V call is TRBV6-4, the J call TRBJ1-2, with D possibly matching TRBD1 (5 bases). The CDR3 is 14 residues long. Germline V gene lookup returns CDR1 MRHNA and CDR2 SNTAGT. Trimming stripped 7 bases from V and 8 bases from J, with 20 bases between. The CDR3 nucleotides are TGTGCCAGCATCCAATTCGGGACTTTCAAAGGCTACACCTTC. This gives the protein CASIQFGTFKGYTF.

J is TRBJ2-1 and V is TRBV5-1, with 8 bases matching TRBD2. The CDR3 has 16 residues. In germline, CDR1 is SGHRS, CDR2 YFSETQ. The V segment lost 4 bases and the J segment 0 bases; nucleotides outside the gene matches: 6. CDR3 sequence: CASSLQAGGSYNEQFF. The CDR3 DNA reads TGCGCCAGCAGCCTTCAGGCGGGGGGCTCCTACAATGAGCAGTTCTTC.

A note on this clone: Other nucleotide sequences from this sample produce the same CDR3. This sequence joins TRBV5-1 and TRBJ2-1; 9 bases fit TRBD2. Unmatched junction bases numbered 3, after V lost 5 bases and J lost 0 bases. The germline CDR1 and CDR2 sequences are SGHRS and YFSETQ. The CDR3 totals 15 residues. The CDR3 nucleotides are TGCGCCAGCAGTCGCGGGGGGGCCTCCTACAATGAGCAGTTCTTC. It translates to CASSRGGASYNEQFF.

The V and J genes are TRBV4-1 and TRBJ1-5, with 7 bases fitting TRBD1. V was pared by 1 base and J by 7 bases, with 7 bases of the junction left unmatched. Per the germline V gene, CDR1 is MGHRA and CDR2 is YSYEKL. The CDR3 length is 15 residues. CDR3 DNA sequence: TGCGCCAGCAGCCAAGTTGGAGGGGGCGAGCAGCCCCAGCATTTT. Protein: CASSQVGGGEQPQHF.

The chain links TRBV5-1 to TRBJ1-5, with TRBD1 matching 8 bases. Germline V lookup: CDR1 SGHRS, CDR2 YFSETQ. Trimming took 4 bases from V and 7 from J; bases not matched to a gene: 10. The CDR3 spans 15 residues. This CDR3 is CASSLTGQGGQPQHF. The DNA of the CDR3 is TGCGCCAGCAGCCTCACTGGACAGGGAGGACAGCCCCAGCATTTT.

This sequence joins TRBV4-1 and TRBJ1-1, with D unclear. This CDR3 contains 15 residues. Germline CDR1 and CDR2: MGHRA and YSYEKL. Trimming removed 3 bases at V and 4 bases at J, with 15 bases between. The CDR3 DNA reads TGCGCCAGCAGCCAGCCCTTTACTGAAAGCACTGAAGCTTTCTTT. Protein product: CASSQPFTESTEAFF.

V gene TRBV7-9 combines with J gene TRBJ1-5; TRBD1 matches at 9 bases. CDR3 size: 14 residues. The germline V gene encodes CDR1 SEHNR and CDR2 FQNEAQ (reference sequence). Germline trimming cut 3 bases from V and 6 bases from J; bases unmatched to any gene: 3. The CDR3 nucleotides read TGTGCCAGCAGCTTCGGACAGGGGCTTCAGCCCCAGCATTTT. Its translation is CASSFGQGLQPQHF.

The chain carries TRBV5-1 and TRBJ2-5; possible D gene TRBD1, 6 bases. Germline V CDR1 and CDR2: SGHRS, YFSETQ. The length of the CDR3 is 15 residues. Trimming removed 3 bases at V and 5 bases at J, with 17 bases between. This CDR3 is CASSYTGINRETQYF. CDR3 DNA: TGCGCCAGCAGCTACACAGGGATAAACAGGGAGACCCAGTACTTC.

The V gene is TRBV18, the J gene TRBJ1-5, with TRBD1 as a possible D gene (5 bases). Looked up from germline, CDR1 is KGHSH and CDR2 is LQKENI. The CDR3 loop spans 16 amino acids. The V and J ends lost 6 bases and 2 bases respectively, with 17 bases between them. CDR3 sequence reads: CASSRINLGGNQPQHF. The CDR3 nucleotides are TGTGCCAGCTCCCGCATTAACCTAGGGGGCAATCAGCCCCAGCATTTT.

The chain uses TRBV7-9 and TRBJ2-6; D remains unclear. CDR3 length: 16 residues. Trimming shortened V by 6 bases and J by 2 bases, and 14 bases separated the two germline ends. Germline values: CDR1 SEHNR, CDR2 FQNEAQ (reference sequence). CDR3 protein: CASSYQLTAGANVLTF. The CDR3, as DNA: TGTGCCAGCAGTTATCAACTTACTGCTGGGGCCAACGTCCTGACTTTC.

V usage is TRBV9 and J usage is TRBJ1-1; TRBD1 matches at 12 bases. Germline trimming cut 4 bases from V and 6 bases from J; bases unmatched to any gene: 4. This CDR3 region has 14 residues. Germline V gene data show CDR1 as SGDLS and CDR2 as YYNGEE. DNA of the CDR3: TGTGCCAGCAGCACGGGACAGGGGGCCGCTGAAGCTTTCTTT. It codes for CASSTGQGAAEAFF.